These 2 T cell receptor beta chains were all obtained from the same sample, sequenced in a study of beta chain features in type 1 diabetes. Notes on the study in general: In all four CD4+ subsets, TCRB CDR3 length was significantly, moderately reduced in type 1 diabetes.

cDNA synthesis used the whole RNA isolate, giving expressed TCRB sequences. Some clones are missing from TCRdb's copy, which holds only in-frame ones; the method was immunoSEQ multiplex PCR. Of nearly 350,000 clones listed, 9.3% are singletons. Their cognate antigens are unknown. The sequencing sample was made of central memory CD4+ T cells from blood. These receptor sequences come from a man aged 30-40 years with type 1 diabetes.

In this sample, this clone turned up a few times. This sequence joins TRBV7-6 and TRBJ2-7; tentatively, D is TRBD1 or TRBD2 (5 bases each). Germline CDR1 reads SGHVS; CDR2 reads FNYEAQ. The CDR3 is 14 residues long. Deletions cut 5 bases from V and 4 bases from J, with 15 bases between. The CDR3 DNA reads TGTGCCAGCAGCCCCGGGGACGCAGGGTACGAGCAGTACTTC. It translates to CASSPGDAGYEQYF.

The chain uses TRBV2 and TRBJ2-2, with D hard to call. Between the trimmed V and J ends, which lost 8 bases and 2 bases, there was a span of 6 bases. The CDR3 is 12 residues long. Looked up from germline, CDR1 is SNHLY and CDR2 is FYNNEI. Here the CDR3 reads CASSPNTGELFF. The CDR3, as DNA: TGTGCCAGCTCACCCAACACCGGGGAGCTGTTTTTT.